This TCR beta chain was retrieved from a study of cytomegalovirus exposure and HLA in healthy donors. The PCR employed 60 Vbeta primers together with 13 Jbeta primers. TCRdb's table, derived via immunoSEQ multiplex PCR, lists solely in-frame clones and lacks some. The sample contains approximately 120,000 clones, around 80% of which appear only once. CDR1 SGHVS and CDR2 FQNEAQ come from the germline V gene. This CDR3 spans 14 amino acids. Trimming took off 3 bases at V and 5 bases at J, with 14 bases between the two ends. The V gene is TRBV7-8, the J gene TRBJ2-7; D remains ambiguous. Specimen: PBMCs. This receptor was taken from a woman aged 25 to 39 in good health and CMV-seronegative. CDR3 loop: CASSFIPRRHEQYF. The CDR3 DNA is TGTGCCAGCAGCTTTATCCCGAGGCGTCACGAGCAGTACTTC. Full variable domain (remainder filled in from reference TRBV7-8 and TRBJ2-7): GAGVSQSPRYKVAKRGQDVALRCDPISGHVSLFWYQQALGQGPEFLTYFQNEAQLDKSGLPSDRFFAERPEGSVSTLKIQRTQQEDSAVYLCASSFIPRRHEQYFGPGTRLTVT.